This T cell receptor beta chain came from a study of shared clonotypes between healthy human individuals. Details on this clone: Other DNA sequences in this specimen translate into the identical CDR3.

The CDR3 has 15 residues. Germline values: CDR1 SGHNT, CDR2 YENEEA. Germline trimming cut 1 base from V and 4 bases from J; bases unmatched to any gene: 2. Assay: immunoSEQ multiplex PCR; the TCRdb copy retains only in-frame clones and omits some. The profile shows 2.3 million or so clones, roughly 93% of them singletons. Sequencing was done on a sample of naive CD4+ T cells from PBMCs. The subset here: CD45RA+ positively selected. This TCR was sampled from a man aged 18 to 29 in good health. Some clones in this sample may be carry-over from other donors' samples. The chain has TRBV11-3 and TRBJ2-1, with TRBD2 identical over 9 bases. The CDR3 DNA reads TGTGCCAGCAGCTTAGGGACTAGCGCTTACAATGAGCAGTTCTTC. Its translation is CASSLGTSAYNEQFF.